This T cell receptor beta chain emerged from a study of T cell changes during pregnancy in multiple sclerosis. The CDR3 loop spans 11 amino acids. Germline assignment: CDR1 DFQATT and CDR2 SNEGSKA (reference sequence). Assay: immunoSEQ multiplex PCR; the TCRdb copy retains only in-frame clones and omits some. The sample records 60,000 to 65,000 clones, approximately 90% being singletons. V usage is TRBV20-1 and J usage is TRBJ2-1; 8 positions agree with TRBD2. The clonotype was recovered from a female donor with multiple sclerosis, enrolled in a pregnancy study. The sequences come from peripheral blood, collected in the first trimester of pregnancy. The CDR3 nucleotides are TGCACCAGCGGGAGTACGAATGAGCAGTTCTTC. It translates to CTSGSTNEQFF.